This T cell receptor (beta chain) is from a study of T cell changes during pregnancy in multiple sclerosis. Sequencing used immunoSEQ multiplex PCR; TCRdb keeps in-frame clones, though not all of them. The repertoire holds tens of thousands of clones, with just over 90% as singletons. The CDR3 is made up of 16 amino acids. The ends were cut back, 3 bases at V and 3 bases at J, with 14 bases in the middle. Germline-derived CDR1 and CDR2 are KGHSH and LQKENI. The material sequenced was peripheral blood, taken in the second trimester of pregnancy. The chain couples TRBV18 to TRBJ1-4; TRBD1 is a possible D gene (5 bases). This TCR was recovered from a female donor with multiple sclerosis, enrolled in a pregnancy study. The CDR3 protein is CASSPQTVLSNEKLFF. In DNA form, the CDR3 reads TGTGCCAGCTCACCGCAGACAGTACTTTCTAATGAAAAACTGTTTTTT.